This T cell receptor beta chain was captured in a study of CD8 T cells in ankylosing spondylitis. Study-level points and caveats: In synovial fluid and blood from reactive arthritis, some motif variants were previously reported.

This clonotype was seen ten or more times. Its cognate antigen is unknown. V was shortened by 0 bases and J by 10 bases, with 19 bases between the two germline ends. Germline-derived CDR1 and CDR2 are SGHRS and YFSETQ. CDR3 length: 15 amino acids. Researchers built TCR beta libraries using quantitative 5'-RACE with molecular barcodes. TCRdb itself ran the 5' RACE reads through MiXCR, one entry per CDR3 protein. In the table there are 200,000 to 250,000 distinct CDR3 sequences, more than 9% of which are singletons. The sequence was obtained from a male donor with ankylosing spondylitis or in good health (not recorded which). Sequenced input: blood, either unsorted or a sorted T cell fraction (not recorded which). The chain recombines TRBV5-1 with TRBJ1-1; D is uncertain. The CDR3 sequence: CASSLVVDSLRRAFF. CDR3 nucleotides: TGCGCCAGCAGCTTGGTGGTCGACTCGTTACGGCGAGCTTTCTTT. Filled out from reference TRBV5-1 and TRBJ1-1, the complete variable domain reads KAGVTQTPRYLIKTRGQQVTLSCSPISGHRSVSWYQQTPGQGLQFLFEYFSETQRNKGNFPGRFSGRQFSNSRSEMNVSTLELGDSALYLCASSLVVDSLRRAFFGQGTRLTVV.